The rows below give T cell receptor beta chains drawn from one sample of a study of control samples from healthy donors and cancer patients. Clones were sequenced by immunoSEQ multiplex PCR, and TCRdb holds only the in-frame ones, with some missing. The sample yields tens of thousands of clones, approximately 84% seen once. Sample: PBMCs. These receptor sequences come from a man aged 65 to 79 with lung cancer. CDR3s include the opening cysteine and the closing phenylalanine or tryptophan. The D gene is left open where the match is weak. Rows give clone size only sometimes, using once, few, many, or a class for an expanded clone.

v_gene,j_gene,d_gene,abundance,CDR3aa,CDR3nt
TRBV4-2,TRBJ2-3,TRBD2,NA,CASSQDGTSGGAKDTQYF,TGTGCCAGCAGCCAAGATGGTACTAGCGGGGGGGCCAAAGATACGCAGTATTTT
TRBV6-6,TRBJ1-1,NA,NA,CASSYSQHTEAFF,TGTGCCAGCAGTTACAGCCAGCACACTGAAGCTTTCTTT
TRBV30,TRBJ2-7,NA,once,CAWSGQAAYEQYF,TGTGCCTGGAGTGGGCAGGCCGCCTACGAGCAGTACTTC
TRBV25-1,TRBJ1-1,NA,NA,CASSEYITVATEAFF,TGTGCCAGCAGTGAATATATAACAGTTGCCACTGAAGCTTTCTTT
TRBV3-1/TRBV3-2,TRBJ1-3,NA,NA,CASSQFGGTGNTIYF,TGTGCCAGCAGCCAATTTGGGGGCACTGGAAACACCATATATTTT
TRBV10-2,TRBJ1-4,TRBD1,NA,CATIAPGPGGEKLFF,TGCGCCACCATAGCTCCAGGGCCAGGGGGCGAAAAACTGTTTTTT
TRBV10-1,TRBJ2-5,TRBD2,NA,CASSLGLAGGETQYF,TGCGCCAGCAGTCTTGGACTAGCGGGAGGAGAGACCCAGTACTTC
TRBV6-2/TRBV6-3,TRBJ1-4,NA,NA,CASSYPDDKATPNEKLFF,TGTGCCAGCAGTTACCCGGATGACAAGGCAACTCCTAATGAAAAACTGTTTTTT
TRBV7-9,TRBJ2-3,NA,NA,CASSLPTDRDKQYF,TGTGCCAGCAGCTTACCGACTGACCGGGACAAGCAGTATTTT
TRBV2,TRBJ2-1,NA,NA,CASSPQSSYNEQFF,TGTGCCAGCAGTCCCCAGAGCTCCTACAATGAGCAGTTCTTC
TRBV6-2/TRBV6-3,TRBJ1-2,NA,NA,CASSYFGRYLIGYTF,TGTGCCAGCAGTTACTTCGGCAGGTACCTTATTGGCTACACCTTC
TRBV3-1/TRBV3-2,TRBJ1-6,NA,NA,CASKETSYNSPLHF,TGTGCCAGCAAAGAAACCAGTTATAATTCACCCCTCCACTTT
TRBV9,TRBJ1-6,NA,NA,CASSVVGEDSPLHF,TGTGCCAGCAGCGTAGTTGGGGAAGATTCACCCCTCCACTTT
TRBV7-2,TRBJ2-5,NA,NA,CASSLWTGYQETQYF,TGTGCCAGCAGCTTATGGACTGGGTACCAAGAGACCCAGTACTTC
TRBV6-5,TRBJ1-2,NA,NA,CASSYGPPYGYTF,TGTGCCAGCAGTTACGGACCACCCTATGGCTACACCTTC
TRBV6-5,TRBJ2-2,NA,NA,CASSRTPFTGELFF,TGTGCCAGCAGCCGGACACCTTTCACCGGGGAGCTGTTTTTT
TRBV5-1,TRBJ1-4,TRBD1,NA,CASSRSFSGGVAANEKLFF,TGCGCCAGCAGTCGGAGTTTTTCAGGGGGCGTTGCAGCTAATGAAAAACTGTTTTTT
TRBV5-1,TRBJ2-3,NA,few,CASNQFTDTQYF,TGCGCCAGCAACCAATTCACAGATACGCAGTATTTT
TRBV24-1,TRBJ1-2,NA,NA,CATSDSKGRNYGYTF,TGTGCCACCAGTGACAGTAAGGGACGGAACTATGGCTACACCTTC
TRBV6-2/TRBV6-3,TRBJ1-1,NA,NA,CASSYVRGPRNTEAFF,TGTGCCAGCAGTTACGTCAGGGGCCCTCGGAACACTGAAGCTTTCTTT
TRBV5-1,TRBJ1-4,NA,NA,CASSLRGDEKLFF,TGCGCCAGCAGCTTGCGAGGGGATGAAAAACTGTTTTTT
TRBV3-1/TRBV3-2,TRBJ2-4,TRBD1,NA,CASSRTGVAKNIQYF,TGTGCCAGCAGTCGAACAGGGGTAGCCAAAAACATTCAGTACTTC
TRBV9,TRBJ1-1,NA,many,CASSVGPSRTEAFF,TGTGCCAGCAGCGTAGGACCAAGCAGGACTGAAGCTTTCTTT
TRBV18,TRBJ2-1,TRBD1,NA,CASSPPGQAYNEQFF,TGTGCCAGCTCACCACCGGGACAGGCTTACAATGAGCAGTTCTTC
TRBV6-5,TRBJ1-3,NA,NA,CALGGVEGNTIYF,TGTGCCCTCGGCGGGGTGGAGGGAAACACCATATATTTT
TRBV19,TRBJ1-2,NA,NA,CASSISGPGTHRGYTF,TGTGCCAGTAGTATTTCTGGGCCCGGGACCCACCGGGGCTACACCTTC
TRBV18,TRBJ1-4,NA,NA,CASSPIRSVATNEKLFF,TGTGCCAGCTCACCAATAAGGTCGGTTGCAACTAATGAAAAACTGTTTTTT
TRBV7-2,TRBJ1-3,NA,once,CASSTDLLGRRGNTIYF,TGTGCCAGCAGCACCGACTTACTTGGACGTCGGGGAAACACCATATATTTT
TRBV19,TRBJ1-6,NA,NA,CASSTSSYNSPLHF,TGTGCCAGTAGTACGAGCTCCTATAATTCACCCCTCCACTTT
TRBV6-2/TRBV6-3,TRBJ1-2,NA,NA,CASSYDSIGGYTF,TGTGCCAGCAGTTACGACTCAATCGGCGGCTACACCTTC
TRBV15,TRBJ1-2,TRBD1,NA,CATGQGYGYTF,TGTGCCACCGGACAGGGCTATGGCTACACCTTC